The present TCR beta chain was sequenced within a study of blood T cells in healthy people across ages. Study-wide results and caveats: While age rose, TCR beta diversity per million T cells dropped in a roughly linear way.

Germline loops: CDR1 SGDLS, CDR2 YYNGEE. The CDR3 sequence is 15 residues long. Combining a sample-barcoded 5' primer with a J-beta primer mix, a second PCR ran for roughly 6 to 12 cycles. MiXCR was run by TCRdb on the 5' RACE reads, yielding one entry per CDR3 protein. Here the sample spans 600,000 to 800,000 distinct CDR3 sequences, more than 20% being singletons. Note on this clonotype: The antigen is unknown.

This TCR came from a man between 65 and 85 years old in good health. The sequencing sample was made of blood. V usage is TRBV9 and J usage is TRBJ2-5; possibly TRBD1 for D (6 bases). The DNA matches TRBJ2-7 better at its end, which makes the J call doubtful. DNA for the CDR3: TGTGCCAGCAGCGTATCACCCCAGGGGCCCTACGAGCAGTACTTC. This sequence encodes CASSVSPQGPYEQYF.